These 32 T cell receptor beta chains were all obtained from the same sample, sequenced in a study of T cells after yellow fever vaccination (dated by TCRdb to between 2018 and 2021). The library was produced with 5' RACE. Sequencing relied on an Illumina HiSeq 2500. In-frame beta chains were kept once TCRdb had trimmed the public reads at Q25 with fastp and called clones with MiXCR. CDR3 protein sequences are deduplicated, and each keeps its most common genes and DNA. The table for this sample lists under 600,000 distinct CDR3 sequences; roughly 22% of them were counted only once. Jointly, the top ten make up about 16% of the sample. What this sample's treatment or condition label stands for: live attenuated yellow fever vaccine strain. The sample in question was PBMCs, obtained about 21 days after the first yellow fever vaccination. The receptors come from a man aged 18-30 years who received the YFV17D yellow fever vaccine.

This clonotype was seen only a few times. This chain joins TRBV20-1 and TRBJ2-3; 8 bases line up with TRBD2. In germline, CDR1 is DFQATT, CDR2 SNEGSKA (reference sequence). This CDR3 spans 16 amino acids. The V segment lost 2 bases and the J segment 0 bases; nucleotides outside the gene matches: 7. The CDR3 DNA sequence: TGCAGTGCTAGAAGACTAGCGCGGGAGAGCACAGATACGCAGTATTTT. Amino acid sequence: CSARRLARESTDTQYF.

This clonotype has just a few counts. V usage is TRBV20-1 and J usage is TRBJ2-3, with 8 bases matching TRBD2. With V trimmed by 4 bases and J by 6 bases, 6 bases remained unmatched. The length of the CDR3 is 13 residues. Germline V CDR1 and CDR2: DFQATT, SNEGSKA (reference sequence). CDR3 bases: TGCAGTGCTATCTCCGGGGGGGATGATACGCAGTATTTT. Amino acid sequence: CSAISGGDDTQYF.

A few counts support this clonotype. The chain combines TRBV6-1 with TRBJ2-2, with a possible D match to TRBD2 (5 bases). Germline-derived CDR1 and CDR2 are MNHNS and SASEGT. The CDR3 runs 15 residues. Trimming took 7 bases from V and 0 from J, leaving 12 bases between them. CDR3 nucleotide sequence: TGTGCCAGCACCCGGTCAGCGGCGAACACCGGGGAGCTGTTTTTT. Protein sequence: CASTRSAANTGELFF.

This clonotype was seen many times. V usage is TRBV20-1 and J usage is TRBJ2-1, with 7 bases that match TRBD2. This CDR3 region has 14 residues. V was pared by 4 bases and J by 3 bases, with 6 bases of the junction left unmatched. Germline V lookup: CDR1 DFQATT, CDR2 SNEGSKA (reference sequence). This CDR3 is CSATSSGYYNEQFF. In DNA, the CDR3 is TGCAGTGCTACTTCTAGCGGATACTACAATGAGCAGTTCTTC.

This clonotype was picked up a small number of times. The genes are TRBV15 and TRBJ1-3; D gene uncertain. The CDR3 runs 13 residues. With 3 bases removed from V and 1 base from J, the gap between germline ends came to 4 bases. Germline CDR1 reads LNHNV; CDR2 reads YYDKDF (reference sequence). CDR3 sequence (DNA): TGTGCCACCAGCAGGGTATCTGGAAACACCATATATTTT. Translation: CATSRVSGNTIYF.

The chain joins TRBV4-1 to TRBJ2-3; D is perhaps TRBD2 (6 bases). This CDR3 has 15 residues. Looked up from germline, CDR1 is MGHRA and CDR2 is YSYEKL. Trimming cost V 1 base and J 2 bases, with 10 bases left between them. CDR3 loop: CASSQAAGLTDTQYF. Here the CDR3 DNA reads TGCGCCAGCAGCCAAGCCGCGGGGCTCACAGATACGCAGTATTTT.

In its sample, this clonotype was seen a few times. The J gene is TRBJ2-2, the V gene TRBV7-3; D is uncertain. CDR3 length: 15 residues. V was trimmed by 5 bases and J by 2 bases, leaving 12 bases between them. Germline CDR1 and CDR2: SGHTA and FQGTGA. Here the CDR3 reads CASSPMATNTGELFF. The DNA for the CDR3 is TGTGCCAGCAGCCCCATGGCTACCAACACCGGGGAGCTGTTTTTT.

This clonotype was counted only a few times. The chain is built from TRBV4-3 and TRBJ2-2; 14 bases fit TRBD2. In germline, CDR1 is LGHNA, CDR2 YSLEER. CDR3 length equals 20 residues. V lost 4 bases, J lost 1 base, and 11 bases stayed unmatched. CDR3 amino acids: CASSPNFGTSGGQNTGELFF. The CDR3 DNA reads as TGCGCCAGCAGCCCGAACTTCGGGACTAGCGGGGGCCAGAACACCGGGGAGCTGTTTTTT.

This chain links TRBV7-8 with TRBJ2-3, with TRBD2 as a possible D gene (5 bases). Trimming removed 5 bases from V and 4 bases from J, with 19 bases in between. The length of the CDR3 is 16 residues. CDR1 SGHVS and CDR2 FQNEAQ come from the germline V gene. The CDR3, as DNA: TGTGCCAGCAGCCCAAGCCTTACGGGGATGGCAGATACGCAGTATTTT. This gives the protein CASSPSLTGMADTQYF.

The rearrangement uses TRBV20-1 and TRBJ2-5, with 7 bases matching TRBD2. This CDR3 has 10 amino acids. The germline V gene has CDR1 DFQATT and CDR2 SNEGSKA (reference sequence). The V gene end was trimmed by 0 bases and the J gene end by 12 bases; junction bases not matched to a gene: 1. CDR3 protein: CSARDRGEYF. The CDR3 DNA reads as TGCAGTGCTAGAGACCGGGGGGAGTACTTC.

This clonotype was seen a handful of times. V gene TRBV5-6 combines with J gene TRBJ2-1; D ambiguous. The CDR3 totals 17 residues. Deletions cut 1 base from V and 0 bases from J, with 14 bases between. Germline V gene sequence: CDR1 SGHDT, CDR2 YYEEEE. As DNA, the CDR3 is TGTGCCAGCAGCTTGAGGTCAGGTACGAGCTCCTACAATGAGCAGTTCTTC. It is translated as CASSLRSGTSSYNEQFF.

CDR3 coding DNA: TGTGCCAGCAGCTTCCTCGCGACAGGGGCTGGGGCCAACGTCCTGACTTTC. Translating gives CASSFLATGAGANVLTF. The rearrangement joins TRBV7-2 to TRBJ2-6, with TRBD1 identical over 8 bases. Germline loops: CDR1 SGHTA, CDR2 FQGNSA. The ends lost 3 bases at V and 2 bases at J; junction bases unmatched: 6. There are 17 residues in the CDR3. Looking up the rest from reference TRBV7-2 and TRBJ2-6 gives the full variable domain: GAGVSQSPSNKVTEKGKDVELRCDPISGHTALYWYRQSLGQGLEFLIYFQGNSAPDKSGLPSDRFSAERTGGSVSTLTIQRTQQEDSAVYLCASSFLATGAGANVLTFGAGSRLTVL.

The chain uses TRBV20-1 and TRBJ2-3; the match to TRBD2 covers 9 bases. Trimming cost V 6 bases and J 2 bases; bases outside gene matches: 9. There are 15 residues in the CDR3. Per germline, CDR1 DFQATT and CDR2 SNEGSKA (reference sequence). The CDR3 DNA reads TGCAGTGCCAGAAGGCTAGCGGGGACCACAGATACGCAGTATTTT. Protein sequence: CSARRLAGTTDTQYF.

This clonotype was recorded a few times. The rearrangement joins TRBV5-1 to TRBJ2-7, with no clear D. The CDR3 extends over 13 amino acids. V lost 4 bases and J lost 6, with 14 bases in between. Germline V gene lookup returns CDR1 SGHRS and CDR2 YFSETQ. CDR3 loop: CASSPISVGEQYF. CDR3 DNA sequence: TGCGCCAGCAGCCCGATTTCGGTGGGCGAGCAGTACTTC. Full variable domain (outside the CDR3, taken from reference TRBV5-1 and TRBJ2-7): KAGVTQTPRYLIKTRGQQVTLSCSPISGHRSVSWYQQTPGQGLQFLFEYFSETQRNKGNFPGRFSGRQFSNSRSEMNVSTLELGDSALYLCASSPISVGEQYFGPGTRLTVT.

V is TRBV24-1 and J is TRBJ1-5; D remains ambiguous. The CDR3 is 13 residues long. V gave up 3 bases and J gave up 7 bases, with 9 bases separating them. Per germline, CDR1 KGHDR and CDR2 SFDVKD. This chain's CDR3 is CATSDRRAQPQHF. The CDR3 coding sequence is TGTGCCACCAGTGATAGGAGGGCGCAGCCCCAGCATTTT.

CDR3 residues: CASSPPRASNTEAFF. The CDR3 coding sequence is TGTGCCAGCAGCCCACCGCGGGCGTCGAACACTGAAGCTTTCTTT. This sequence joins TRBV5-4 and TRBJ1-1, with D unresolved. Germline loops: CDR1 SGHNT, CDR2 YYREEE (reference sequence). The V and J ends lost 4 bases and 1 base respectively, with 14 bases between them. The CDR3 is made up of 15 amino acids.

The chain recombines TRBV7-8 with TRBJ2-5; D perhaps matches TRBD1 (6 bases). The V end was cut by 3 bases, the J end by 1 base, with 9 bases between. Germline V lookup: CDR1 SGHVS, CDR2 FQNEAQ. The CDR3 is made up of 14 amino acids. CDR3 sequence (DNA): TGTGCCAGCAGCTTGGACAGCTTCCAAGAGACCCAGTACTTC. Amino acid sequence: CASSLDSFQETQYF. The entire variable domain, with the rest obtained from reference TRBV7-8 and TRBJ2-5, is as follows: GAGVSQSPRYKVAKRGQDVALRCDPISGHVSLFWYQQALGQGPEFLTYFQNEAQLDKSGLPSDRFFAERPEGSVSTLKIQRTQQEDSAVYLCASSLDSFQETQYFGPGTRLLVL.

This clonotype occurred a few times. The V call is TRBV12-3 or TRBV12-4, the J call TRBJ2-2; D unclear. Trimming pared 7 bases from V and 4 bases from J, leaving 13 bases between. The length of the CDR3 is 14 residues. CDR3 nucleotides: TGTGCCAGCACACCTAGAGTGGCCACCGGGGAGCTGTTTTTT. It specifies CASTPRVATGELFF.

The J gene is TRBJ1-2, the V gene TRBV15; unclear D gene. Trimming removed 3 bases at V and 4 bases at J, with 6 bases between. This CDR3 contains 12 residues. Germline CDR1 is LNHNV and CDR2 is YYDKDF (reference sequence). Written as DNA, the CDR3 is TGTGCCACCAGCAGGGACGCCTATGGCTACACCTTC. It yields the protein CATSRDAYGYTF.

This clonotype was picked up a small number of times. This chain joins TRBV3-1 and TRBJ1-2; 7 bases map to TRBD1. The CDR3 extends over 14 amino acids. Looked up from germline, CDR1 is LGHDT and CDR2 is YNNKEL (reference sequence). V dropped 0 bases and J dropped 8; count of bases not matched to a gene: 6. The DNA for the CDR3 is TGTGCCAGCAGCCAAGAGGGGACAGCCGGAGGCTACACCTTC. As protein: CASSQEGTAGGYTF. Using reference TRBV3-1 and TRBJ1-2 for the parts outside the CDR3, the full variable domain is DTAVSQTPKYLVTQMGNDKSIKCEQNLGHDTMYWYKQDSKKFLKIMFSYNNKELIINETVPNRFSPKSPDKAHLNLHINSLELGDSAVYFCASSQEGTAGGYTFGSGTRLTVV.

The table lists this clonotype with a few counts. The chain recombines TRBV4-2 with TRBJ2-1; 8 nucleotides match TRBD2. CDR3 length equals 18 residues. Germline V gives CDR1 LGHNA, CDR2 YNFKEQ. With 0 bases clipped from V and 1 base from J, the junction kept 8 bases outside the gene matches. The CDR3 DNA is TGTGCCAGCAGCCAAGAATTGGACGGGGGGGGATCCTACAATGAGCAGTTCTTC. Its translation is CASSQELDGGGSYNEQFF.

A few counts support this clonotype. The V and J genes are TRBV7-3 and TRBJ2-6, with 9 bases lining up with TRBD1. Germline CDR1 and CDR2: SGHTA and FQGTGA. The CDR3 extends over 16 amino acids. The ends lost 5 bases at V and 2 bases at J; junction bases unmatched: 4. The CDR3 sequence: CASSGTGGAGANVLTF. DNA for the CDR3: TGTGCCAGCAGCGGAACAGGGGGCGCTGGGGCCAACGTCCTGACTTTC.

The chain uses TRBV6-1 and TRBJ2-3; 7 positions agree with TRBD2. This CDR3 is built from 16 residues. Per germline, CDR1 MNHNS and CDR2 SASEGT. V dropped 4 bases and J dropped 2; count of bases not matched to a gene: 9. CDR3 DNA sequence: TGTGCCAGCAGTGCACCGGGAGGCGGCCACACAGATACGCAGTATTTT. Encoded protein: CASSAPGGGHTDTQYF.

This clonotype was counted ten times or more. V gene TRBV6-2 or TRBV6-3 combines with J gene TRBJ1-2; D gene ambiguous. The length of the CDR3 is 13 residues. V lost 8 bases, J lost 0 bases, and 10 bases lay in between. Germline CDR1 and CDR2: MNHEY and SVGEGT. For the CDR3, the DNA is TGTGCCAGCTGGACGCTAGCTAACTATGGCTACACCTTC. Its protein product is CASWTLANYGYTF.

The gene calls are TRBV6-1 and TRBJ2-7, with D uncertain. Germline V gene data show CDR1 as MNHNS and CDR2 as SASEGT. The CDR3 length is 13 residues. Trimming took off 2 bases at V and 0 bases at J, with 5 bases between the two ends. The DNA of the CDR3 is TGTGCCAGCAGTGAATGGGCCTCCTACGAGCAGTACTTC. Protein: CASSEWASYEQYF.

The chain employs TRBV9 and TRBJ2-3; D is undetermined. The CDR3 is made up of 16 amino acids. The V end lost 4 bases, the J end lost 2 bases, and 17 bases lay between the germline ends. CDR1 SGDLS and CDR2 YYNGEE come from the germline V gene. CDR3 DNA sequence: TGTGCCAGCAGCCCCCTCAGTGGGTTACACACAGATACGCAGTATTTT. As protein: CASSPLSGLHTDTQYF. Using reference TRBV9 and TRBJ2-3 for the parts outside the CDR3, the full variable domain is DSGVTQTPKHLITATGQRVTLRCSPRSGDLSVYWYQQSLDQGLQFLIQYYNGEERAKGNILERFSAQQFPDLHSELNLSSLELGDSALYFCASSPLSGLHTDTQYFGPGTRLTVL.

Only a few counts were recorded for this clonotype. The J gene is TRBJ2-3, the V gene TRBV7-6; 7 bases fit TRBD2. The CDR3 has 16 residues. Germline CDR1 and CDR2: SGHVS and FNYEAQ. J lost 2 bases, V lost 0 bases, and 5 bases had no gene match. The CDR3 protein is CASSLASGAHTDTQYF. The CDR3 nucleotides read TGTGCCAGCAGCTTAGCGAGCGGGGCGCACACAGATACGCAGTATTTT.

The chain recombines TRBV6-1 with TRBJ2-5; 9 bases map to TRBD2. Per germline, CDR1 MNHNS and CDR2 SASEGT. V dropped 2 bases and J dropped 0; count of bases not matched to a gene: 4. There are 16 residues in the CDR3. This chain's CDR3 is CASSEMVAGDQETQYF. For the CDR3, the DNA is TGTGCCAGCAGTGAAATGGTAGCGGGGGACCAAGAGACCCAGTACTTC.

The V gene is TRBV2, the J gene TRBJ1-2, with 8 bases matching TRBD1. Trimming removed 5 bases from V and 7 bases from J; junction bases left unmatched: 6. The CDR3 runs 13 residues. In germline, CDR1 is SNHLY, CDR2 FYNNEI. The CDR3 bases are TGTGCCAGCAGTAGGACAGGGTCGACTGGCTACACCTTC. This gives the protein CASSRTGSTGYTF.

This chain connects TRBV2 to TRBJ2-2, with 10 positions matching TRBD2. CDR1 SNHLY and CDR2 FYNNEI come from the germline V gene. Germline trimming cut 6 bases from V and 4 bases from J; bases unmatched to any gene: 8. There are 16 residues in the CDR3. CDR3 DNA sequence: TGTGCCAGCAGACCCCGGACTAGCGGCCTCACCGGGGAGCTGTTTTTT. Amino acid sequence: CASRPRTSGLTGELFF.

This clonotype was observed a handful of times. The genes are TRBV5-6 and TRBJ2-2, with D possibly matching TRBD1 (5 bases). V was shortened by 1 base and J by 1 base, with 14 bases between the two germline ends. The CDR3 runs 17 residues. The germline V gene has CDR1 SGHDT and CDR2 YYEEEE. The CDR3 DNA follows: TGTGCCAGCAGCTTGTTTGGGTCAGGGATGAACACCGGGGAGCTGTTTTTT. Its translation is CASSLFGSGMNTGELFF.

This clonotype showed up just a few times. This chain links TRBV6-2 or TRBV6-3 with TRBJ2-5; 7 bases map to TRBD1. After removal of 7 bases from V and 2 bases from J, the junction contained 4 bases not matched to a gene. Germline assignment: CDR1 MNHEY and CDR2 SVGEGT. The CDR3 is 13 amino acids. The CDR3, as DNA: TGTGCCAGCATTCGGGGACAGCAAGAGACCCAGTACTTC. This gives the protein CASIRGQQETQYF.